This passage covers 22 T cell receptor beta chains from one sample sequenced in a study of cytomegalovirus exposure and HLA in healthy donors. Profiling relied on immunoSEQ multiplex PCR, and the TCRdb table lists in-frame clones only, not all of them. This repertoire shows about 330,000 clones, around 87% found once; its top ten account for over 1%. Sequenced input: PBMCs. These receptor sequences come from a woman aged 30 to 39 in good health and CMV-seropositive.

The CDR3 here is CASSEWATGTGYEQYF. The CDR3 DNA reads TGTGCCAGCAGTGAATGGGCGACAGGAACGGGGTACGAGCAGTACTTC. The rearrangement links TRBV2 to TRBJ2-7; D perhaps matches TRBD1 (6 bases). Looked up from germline, CDR1 is SNHLY and CDR2 is FYNNEI. There are 16 residues in the CDR3. Trimming removed 2 bases from V and 4 bases from J, with 18 bases in between.

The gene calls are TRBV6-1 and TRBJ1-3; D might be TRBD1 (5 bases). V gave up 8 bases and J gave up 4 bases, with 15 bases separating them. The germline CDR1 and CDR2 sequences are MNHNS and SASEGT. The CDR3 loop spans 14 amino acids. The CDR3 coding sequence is TGTGCCAGCTACGGGGGACTTAGGGGAAACACCATATATTTT. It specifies CASYGGLRGNTIYF.

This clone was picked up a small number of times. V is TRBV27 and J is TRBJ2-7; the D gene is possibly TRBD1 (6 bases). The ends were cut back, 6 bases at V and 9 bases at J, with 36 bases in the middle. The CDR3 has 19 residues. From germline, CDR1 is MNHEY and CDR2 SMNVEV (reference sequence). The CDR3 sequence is CASRPSGAPTDLRIGGQYF. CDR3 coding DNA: TGTGCCAGCAGGCCTTCAGGGGCTCCCACCGACCTGAGGATAGGCGGGCAGTACTTC.

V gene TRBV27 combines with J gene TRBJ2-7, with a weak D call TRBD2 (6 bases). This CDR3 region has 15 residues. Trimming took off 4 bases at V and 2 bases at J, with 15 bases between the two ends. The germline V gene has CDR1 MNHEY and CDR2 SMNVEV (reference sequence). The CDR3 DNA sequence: TGTGCCAGCAGTTCAGGAGGGCAGGGAACCTACGAGCAGTACTTC. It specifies CASSSGGQGTYEQYF.

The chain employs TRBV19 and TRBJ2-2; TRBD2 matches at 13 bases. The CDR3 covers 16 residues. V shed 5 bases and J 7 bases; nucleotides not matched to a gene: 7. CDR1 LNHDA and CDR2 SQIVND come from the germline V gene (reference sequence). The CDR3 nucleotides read TGTGCCAGTAGTGGGACTAGCGGGGCGTACAGCGGGGAGCTGTTTTTT. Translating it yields CASSGTSGAYSGELFF. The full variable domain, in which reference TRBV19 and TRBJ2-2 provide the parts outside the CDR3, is DGGITQSPKYLFRKEGQNVTLSCEQNLNHDAMYWYRQDPGQGLRLIYYSQIVNDFQKGDIAEGYSVSREKKESFPLTVTSAQKNPTAFYLCASSGTSGAYSGELFFGEGSRLTVL.

This CDR3 is CAWSNIGLQFF. The DNA for the CDR3 is TGTGCCTGGAGTAATATAGGACTCCAGTTCTTC. This chain links TRBV30 with TRBJ2-7; D is perhaps TRBD2 (5 bases). Gene TRBJ2-1 matches the end of the DNA better, so the J call may be wrong. CDR1 is GTSNPN and CDR2 is SVGIG in the germline V gene (reference sequence). CDR3 length equals 11 residues.

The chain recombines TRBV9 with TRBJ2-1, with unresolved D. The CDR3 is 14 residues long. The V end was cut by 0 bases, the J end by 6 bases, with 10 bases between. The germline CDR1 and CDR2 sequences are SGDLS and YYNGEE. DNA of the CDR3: TGTGCCAGCAGCGTAGTTCCCGATTCCAATGAGCAGTTCTTC. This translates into CASSVVPDSNEQFF.

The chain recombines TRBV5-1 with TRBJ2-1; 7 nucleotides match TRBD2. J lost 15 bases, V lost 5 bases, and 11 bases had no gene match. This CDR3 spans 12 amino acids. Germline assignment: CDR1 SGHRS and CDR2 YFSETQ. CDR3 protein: CASSLSGTMGFF. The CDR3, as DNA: TGCGCCAGCAGTCTCAGCGGGACCATGGGGTTCTTC.

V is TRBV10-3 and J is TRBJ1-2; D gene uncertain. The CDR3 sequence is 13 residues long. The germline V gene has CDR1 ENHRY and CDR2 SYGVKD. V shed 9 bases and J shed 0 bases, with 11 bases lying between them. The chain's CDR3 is CAMEQYPNYGYTF. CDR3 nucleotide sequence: TGTGCCATGGAGCAGTATCCTAACTATGGCTACACCTTC.

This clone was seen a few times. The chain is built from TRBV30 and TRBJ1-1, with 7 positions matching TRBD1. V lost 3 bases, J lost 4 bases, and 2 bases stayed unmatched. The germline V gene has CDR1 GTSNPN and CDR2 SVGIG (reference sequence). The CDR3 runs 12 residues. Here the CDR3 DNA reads TGTGCCTGGAGAGGGGGCCCCACTGAAGCTTTCTTT. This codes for CAWRGGPTEAFF.

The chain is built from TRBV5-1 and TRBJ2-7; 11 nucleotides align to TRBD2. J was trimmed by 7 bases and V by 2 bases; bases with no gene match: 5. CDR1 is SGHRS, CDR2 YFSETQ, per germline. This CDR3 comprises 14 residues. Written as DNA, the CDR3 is TGCGCCAGCAGCTTACTAGCGGGAGCGGGGGAGCAGTACTTC. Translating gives CASSLLAGAGEQYF.

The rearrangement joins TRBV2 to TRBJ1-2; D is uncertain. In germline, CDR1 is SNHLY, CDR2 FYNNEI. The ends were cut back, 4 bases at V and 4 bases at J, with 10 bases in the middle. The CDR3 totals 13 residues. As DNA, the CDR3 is TGTGCCAGCAGTGGATCGAAGGCCTATGGCTACACCTTC. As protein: CASSGSKAYGYTF.

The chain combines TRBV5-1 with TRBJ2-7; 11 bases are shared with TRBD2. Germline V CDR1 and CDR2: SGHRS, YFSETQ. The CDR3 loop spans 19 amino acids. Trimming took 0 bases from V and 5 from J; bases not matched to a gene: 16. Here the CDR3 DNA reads TGCGCCAGCAGCTTGGGGTCCTTAGGGGCTAGCGGGAGGATCGACGAGCAGTACTTC. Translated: CASSLGSLGASGRIDEQYF.

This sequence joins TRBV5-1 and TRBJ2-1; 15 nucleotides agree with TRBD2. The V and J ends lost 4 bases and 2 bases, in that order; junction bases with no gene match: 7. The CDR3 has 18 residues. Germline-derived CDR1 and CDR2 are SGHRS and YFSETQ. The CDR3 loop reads CASSHGLAGGMAYNEQFF. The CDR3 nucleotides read TGCGCCAGCAGCCACGGACTAGCGGGAGGGATGGCCTACAATGAGCAGTTCTTC.

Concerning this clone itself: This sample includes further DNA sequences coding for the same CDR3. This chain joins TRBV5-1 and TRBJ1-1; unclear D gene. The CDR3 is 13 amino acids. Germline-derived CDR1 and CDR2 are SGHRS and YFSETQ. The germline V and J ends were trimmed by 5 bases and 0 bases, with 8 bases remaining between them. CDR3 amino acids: CASSLGLNTEAFF. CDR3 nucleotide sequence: TGCGCCAGCAGTCTGGGCCTGAACACTGAAGCTTTCTTT. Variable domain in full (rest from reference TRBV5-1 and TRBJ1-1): KAGVTQTPRYLIKTRGQQVTLSCSPISGHRSVSWYQQTPGQGLQFLFEYFSETQRNKGNFPGRFSGRQFSNSRSEMNVSTLELGDSALYLCASSLGLNTEAFFGQGTRLTVV.

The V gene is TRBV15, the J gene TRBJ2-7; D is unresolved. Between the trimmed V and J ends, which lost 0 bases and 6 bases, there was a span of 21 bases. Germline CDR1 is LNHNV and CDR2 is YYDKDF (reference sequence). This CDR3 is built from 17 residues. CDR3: CATSRDLAGPLWGEQYF. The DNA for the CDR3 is TGTGCCACCAGCAGAGATTTGGCCGGCCCACTCTGGGGCGAGCAGTACTTC.

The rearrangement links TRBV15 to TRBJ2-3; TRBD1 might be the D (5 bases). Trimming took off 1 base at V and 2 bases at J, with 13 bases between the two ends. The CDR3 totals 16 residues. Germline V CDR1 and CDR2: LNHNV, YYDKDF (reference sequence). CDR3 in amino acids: CATSRAKGSNTDTQYF. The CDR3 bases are TGTGCCACCAGCAGAGCCAAGGGGTCTAACACAGATACGCAGTATTTT.

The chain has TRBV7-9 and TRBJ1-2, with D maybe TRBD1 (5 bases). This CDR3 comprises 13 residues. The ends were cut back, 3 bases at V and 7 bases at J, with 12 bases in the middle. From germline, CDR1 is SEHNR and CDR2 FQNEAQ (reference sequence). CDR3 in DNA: TGTGCCAGCAGCTTCGACAGCCCCTCTGGCTACACCTTC. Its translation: CASSFDSPSGYTF.

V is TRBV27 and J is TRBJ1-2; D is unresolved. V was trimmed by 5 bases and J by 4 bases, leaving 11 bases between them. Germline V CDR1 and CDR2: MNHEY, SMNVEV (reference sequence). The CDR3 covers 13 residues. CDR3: CASSPRASYGYTF. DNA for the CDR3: TGTGCCAGCAGTCCCCGGGCCTCCTATGGCTACACCTTC.

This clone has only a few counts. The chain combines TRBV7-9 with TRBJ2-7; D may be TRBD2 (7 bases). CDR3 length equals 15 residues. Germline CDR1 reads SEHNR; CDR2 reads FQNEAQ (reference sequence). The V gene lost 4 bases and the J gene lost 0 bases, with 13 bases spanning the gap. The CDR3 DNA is TGTGCCAGCAGCTCCGGGGGCGGGAGCTCCTACGAGCAGTACTTC. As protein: CASSSGGGSSYEQYF. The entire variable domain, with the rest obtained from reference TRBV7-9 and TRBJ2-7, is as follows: DTGVSQNPRHKITKRGQNVTFRCDPISEHNRLYWYRQTLGQGPEFLTYFQNEAQLEKSRLLSDRFSAERPKGSFSTLEIQRTEQGDSAMYLCASSSGGGSSYEQYFGPGTRLTVT.

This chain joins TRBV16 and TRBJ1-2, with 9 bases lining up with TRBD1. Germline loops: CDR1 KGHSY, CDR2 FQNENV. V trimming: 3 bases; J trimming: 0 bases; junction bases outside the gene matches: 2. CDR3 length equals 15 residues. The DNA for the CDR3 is TGTGCCAGCAGCCAGCGGACAGGGGCTAACTATGGCTACACCTTC. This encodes CASSQRTGANYGYTF.

The CDR3 DNA is TGTGCCAGTAGTACGACGGGGCGGGGCACAGATACGCAGTATTTT. Translated: CASSTTGRGTDTQYF. The rearrangement uses TRBV19 and TRBJ2-3; D may match TRBD1 or TRBD2 (5 bases each). V was trimmed by 4 bases and J by 1 base, leaving 12 bases between them. This CDR3 contains 15 residues. The germline gives CDR1 LNHDA, CDR2 SQIVND (reference sequence).